This record covers a single T cell receptor (beta chain). The data belong to a study of blood T cell repertoires in COVID-19. At the level of the study: PBMCs, B-cell-depleted T cells, or T cells were the source of the cDNA or gDNA that made up the material.

V shed 4 bases and J shed 9 bases, with 17 bases lying between them. The CDR3 length is 14 residues. Germline values: CDR1 SGHTS, CDR2 YDEGEE. Original analysis: Scientists estimated how many nucleated cells there were by amplifying reference gene primers. Sequenced by immunoSEQ multiplex PCR; TCRdb stores in-frame clones only, minus some. Clonal size and the V and J genes are those of that table, whereas D and trimming came from the DNA. The sample yields around 280,000 clones, around 87% seen once. Sequences were obtained from peripheral blood. This clonotype originated in a man between 65 and 85 years old with acute or convalescent COVID-19. The chain is built from TRBV5-8 and TRBJ1-5, with a possible D match to TRBD1 (5 bases). CDR3 nucleotides: TGTGCCAGCAGCCTGGACACCCAAGATGGGCCCCAGCATTTT. The encoded protein is CASSLDTQDGPQHF.